This T cell receptor (beta chain) was documented in a study of T cells after yellow fever vaccination (dated by TCRdb to about 2019). Looking at the study overall: The SMART-Seq v4 Ultra Low Input RNA kit was used to prepare libraries from fractions with low cell numbers. Two healthy male donors made up the cohort, one aged 18 to 30 years and the other aged 30 to 40 years. To follow T-cell clones before and after both primary and booster YFV17D yellow fever vaccination, bulk TCR alpha and beta repertoires underwent longitudinal sequencing. Blood samples were taken at several timepoints before and after primary and secondary immunization, and bulk PBMC replicates and cell subsets were isolated. Study-wide conclusions, independent of this receptor: Because abundant contaminating clonotypes from the bulk population could be contained in FACS-sorted repertoires, computational filtering was required. Compared with the primary T-cell response, the secondary T-cell response was faster but weaker, reaching its peak on day 5 rather than on day 15. After the booster, most of the clones that had expanded following primary vaccination were detected again (just under 97% of CD4 and around 90% of CD8), which suggests that memory was broadly maintained. A small share of clonotypes occurred in both CD4 and CD8 compartments, likely arising from convergent recombination. Because the study included only two donors, the extent to which the findings can be generalized is limited.

According to the germline V gene, CDR1 reads SGHVS and CDR2 reads FQNEAQ. The CDR3 goes from the cysteine to the phenylalanine over 14 residues. Just the 42-base CDR3 DNA is kept, in frame starting at base 1. Trimming accounts for 5 bases at V and 8 bases at J, while the number of junction bases matched to no gene is 7. According to the study, the label for this sample's treatment or condition signals: live attenuated yellow fever vaccine strain. At every blood-draw timepoint, two biological replicates of bulk PBMCs were collected. PBMCs were isolated from peripheral blood using a standard Ficoll-Paque protocol. TriZol was used to extract RNA from bulk PBMCs, CD4 and CD8 fractions, and dextramer-positive and dextramer-negative fractions. There are many counts of this clonotype. Its antigen remains undetermined. Within one base of it there is no much larger clone, and no base qualities were kept. Sequenced using an Illumina NovaSeq 6000. TCR cDNA was synthesized by 5'RACE template switching, through which a universal primer site and unique molecular identifiers were introduced. cDNA synthesis was primed from both the TCR alpha and TCR beta constant segments. Library amplification used two PCR steps, and the second PCR step added sample barcodes and sequencing adapters. Sequencing of libraries was done on Illumina HiSeq 2500 (2x100 bp) or NovaSeq (2x150 bp). As for the original processing: Reads were demultiplexed and collapsed into UMI consensus sequences with MIGEC, and V(D)J alignment was performed with MiXCR. Vaccine-responding clonotypes were identified with edgeR using replicate PBMC samples, with FDR below 0.01 and a log2 fold change above 5 up to day 15 being required. CD4 or CD8 identity was assigned to each bulk clonotype according to whether the clonotype was present at higher abundance in the sequenced CD4 repertoire or the sequenced CD8 repertoire. The public reads were quality trimmed at Q25 with fastp and then assembled into clones with MiXCR by TCRdb, keeping productive beta chains. Under each unique CDR3 protein, matching rows form one entry showing the most common genes and DNA. The V and J calls here are based on TCRdb, not the publication. This sample has a few hundred thousand distinct CDR3 sequences in its table, and 3.5% to 4.5% of those were observed once. The ten biggest clones cover 20% to 25% of the sample.

This receptor chain uses TRBV7-8 and TRBJ2-1, with TRBD2 matching 9 junction bases. Here the sequenced sample was PBMCs, taken 5 days after the yellow fever booster vaccination. The TCR sequence derives from a man younger than 35 who received the YFV17D yellow fever vaccine. CDR3 protein: CASSARGGVDEQFF. The nucleotide sequence reads TGTGCCAGCAGCGCCCGCGGGGGGGTCGATGAGCAGTTCTTC.